What follows is one TCR beta chain and its context. This clone was seen more than once but under ten times. Its recognized antigen is unknown. One base away there is no much larger clone; base qualities are not given. The cohort comprised more than 550 healthy bone marrow donors. Cohort members were all nominally healthy when sampled, although unrecorded immune exposures were likely present. The donor was CMV seronegative and was included in the group of over 300 seronegative cohort members. A peripheral blood sample was collected from each donor, and TCR beta sequencing was performed on peripheral blood mononuclear cells. The Qiagen DNeasy Blood Extraction Kit was used to extract genomic DNA from the blood cell samples. The source of the sample is a study of cytomegalovirus exposure and HLA in healthy donors (TCRdb year 2017). Regarding the research as a whole: An earlier analysis of some 600 of the donors reported about 260 Gb of sequence data and 90 million to 120 million unique TCR beta sequences obtained from roughly 180 million T cells. Across 300 to 500 genotyped donors of the cohort, an average of 235,054 unique TCR beta nucleotide sequences per donor were sequenced, and about a sixth of those sequences were non-productive. A handful of DR-DQ haplotypes were treated as single units for association and clustering because of strong linkage in the cohort. HLA typing included class I and class II loci at four-digit resolution. An early release covering roughly 600 HLA-typed donors comprised about 300 gigabases of sequencing data and tens of millions of unique TCR sequences. The study profiled the T cell repertoires of under 700 subjects by immunosequencing and related them to cytomegalovirus serostatus. An earlier analysis of 587 of the donors applied high-throughput TCR beta sequencing to assess whether each TCR beta V gene segment acted as functional or pseudogenic. Of the roughly 420 genotyped donors, 70% to 90% were placed in the genetic ancestry cluster associated with self-reported Caucasian donors. Every discovery cohort repertoire had been produced on one sequencing platform. Alongside the repertoire data, information on donor age, sex, ethnicity and CMV serostatus was compiled. A later genetic analysis took genome-wide SNP genotypes for about 55% of the roughly 700 donors and used that subset as a discovery cohort. The study combined high-throughput TCR immunosequencing, statistical association of individual TCRs with disease status, and machine learning to predict cytomegalovirus infection status. Besides the first cohort of roughly 640 subjects, a separate validation cohort made up of roughly 120 different subjects was used. The study was designed to test whether signatures of past pathogen exposure could be identified by cataloging public T cell receptors. The later analysis used no new phenotypic data to find candidate immune exposures, relying instead on TCR beta sequences and their occurrence across donors. In a later analysis, previously published TCR beta repertoires from 550 to 750 donors were re-analyzed and high-resolution HLA genotyping was added so that TCR occurrence patterns could be studied. Typing coverage varied by locus: about 629-630 donors for A, B, C, DRB1 and DQB1; roughly 520 for DQA1; more than 600 for DPA1; 450 to 480 for DPB1.

In the germline V gene, CDR1 corresponds to MNHEY and CDR2 to SVGAGI. The CDR3 sequence holds 16 residues, the cysteine and phenylalanine included. The sequence is cut down to CDR3 DNA, 48 bases in frame from base 1. The junction carries 18 bases between V and J, which are trimmed by 2 bases and 5 bases respectively. Here is what the overall study found, with its caveats: An earlier analysis of approximately 540 of the donors showed that most TCR beta V segments appeared in productive rearrangements either about 87% or about 30% of the time, which broadly matched IMGT annotations. In a later analysis, HLA-associated TCR beta chains were found to be more clonally expanded and to have lower generation probabilities than equally common non-associated chains. An association between a missense DCLRE1C variant and V-gene and J-gene trimming of TCR beta chains was found in a later genetic analysis and replicated in an independent cohort. The 87-base-pair reads could not distinguish some IMGT-functional V segments, including TRBV6-2 and TRBV6-3, so those segments were excluded. In a later genetic analysis, fewer N-insertions in productive TCRs were reported among donors in an Asian-associated ancestry cluster than the roughly 640-donor mean. A later analysis found that most CMV-associated TCR beta chains appeared HLA-restricted, with HLA associations seemingly driven largely by CMV exposure. The study listed approximately 160 TCR beta chains as associated with cytomegalovirus. The authors suggested that the approach could potentially be generalized to other disease states and immunological phenotypes. Linkage disequilibrium might explain the correlated functional status among segregating V segments, but an unknown experimental factor could not be ruled out. A cluster of highly shared sequence variants was judged likely to represent a technical artifact of the sequencing pipeline. Across donors, most TCR sequences were observed very rarely, whereas some public TCRs were present in many individuals. In a later analysis, TCR association rates were found to vary across HLA loci, with the most associated TCRs seen for DRB1 alleles and the fewest for HLA-C alleles. HLA typing was unavailable for some donors at each locus, so association tests used only the typed subset. Only TCR beta chains were sequenced in this cohort, and the absence of alpha or paired-chain data limited detectable features. A further reported finding was that TCR beta sequences accurately predicted the HLA-A and HLA-B alleles for most subjects in the first cohort. A later analysis reported that several top co-occurrence clusters appeared linked to parvovirus B19, influenza, CMV and Epstein-Barr virus. Seventeen rarely observed V segments, including chromosome 9 orphons, were excluded from the earlier analysis of about 610 of the donors because counts were too low. Presence/absence analyses assumed roughly uniform sequencing depth across donors, an assumption that may not hold. In vitro tests confirmed that three of the cytomegalovirus-associated TCR beta chains recognize cytomegalovirus antigens. At a false discovery rate of 0.05, a later analysis linked about 17,000 TCR beta sequences to specific HLA alleles. Assigning TCR associations to individual alleles was difficult when HLA alleles, especially DR and DQ, strongly co-occurred. CMV serostatus was the only immune exposure information available for the cohort. The classifier was reported to diagnose cytomegalovirus status with high specificity and sensitivity in both the original cohort and the validation cohort.

Receptor amplification or capture employed the immunoSEQ multiplex PCR assay. For the multiplex PCR, a mixture combining 60 forward primers for TCR Vbeta segments and 13 reverse primers for TCR Jbeta segments was used. The CDR3 region of rearranged TCR beta genes was amplified from genomic DNA by a multiplex PCR assay. Amplified TCR beta libraries were sequenced as 87-base-pair reads on the Illumina HiSeq System. Turning to the authors' computational methods: A later analysis tallied some 79 million unique TCR beta chains across the approximately 670 repertoires, and approximately 12 million of those chains were shared by two or more donors. Raw reads were error-corrected and collapsed into unique sequences with a nearest-neighbor algorithm that merged closely related sequences to remove PCR and sequencing errors. To assign V, D and J gene segments, CDR3 sequences were aligned to IMGT reference sequences. For a sequence to be retained, a match of at least six nucleotides to both a V gene segment and a J gene segment was required. Rearrangements were called productive when the CDR3 lacked stop codons and stayed in frame with V and J; all others were non-productive. CDR3 was defined by IMGT convention, running from the second conserved V-encoded cysteine to the conserved J-encoded phenylalanine. Sequences without an unambiguous match to a single V gene segment were excluded from the earlier analysis of about 600 of the donors. An earlier analysis of 550 to 650 of the donors classified V segments as functional when productive rearrangements were above 56.7% and as segregating when the standard deviation between donors was above 5%. A statistical classification framework was developed to diagnose cytomegalovirus status using the catalog of TCR beta chain sequences. In a later analysis, V and J genes were assigned by comparing TCR nucleotide sequences against IMGT/GENE-DB human TR gene sequences. The TCRdist pipeline was used in a later analysis to assign CDR3 sequences and most-parsimonious VDJ recombination scenarios. In a later analysis, every TCR beta chain was defined by the combination of its CDR3 amino acid sequence and its V-gene family, and reads without a unique V-gene family were dropped. A later analysis removed over 500 highly shared, low-generation-probability nucleotide sequences to deal with suspected cross-contamination and a sequencing artifact. In a later analysis, a clonal expansion index for each public chain was calculated from normalized within-repertoire ranks of inferred template counts. A later analysis computed generation probabilities with a VDJ recombination model fitted to out-of-frame rearrangements, and checked the results against IGoR. In a later analysis, TCR-TCR, TCR-HLA and TCR-CMV co-occurrence was scored with hypergeometric tests, and a repertoire-size bias correction was applied to TCR pairs. In a later analysis, false discovery rates were estimated by permuting HLA or CMV assignments 20 times. In a later analysis, co-occurring TCRs were grouped using DBSCAN, with TCRdist sequence similarity added in when clustering inside HLA-allele-positive subsets. For co-occurrence clustering, repertoires with fewer than 30,000 or more than 120,000 public chains were excluded, along with 5 or 6 repertoires with anomalous nucleotide sharing. The immuneACCESS repertoire file appears here via TCRdb, limited to in-frame rearrangements. These files lack a portion of the clones; in checked studies, under half of the deficit traces to unresolved V genes, and the cause of the others is not known. The DNA gave D and trimming, while V, J and clone size come from that table. The sample table shows some 150,000 clones, and about 75% are seen once. Of the sample, 1.7% falls within the top ten clones.

Recombination connected TRBV6-5 to TRBJ2-5; the D gene is perhaps TRBD1, on 5 matching bases. The receptor comes from a woman aged 25-40 years in good health and CMV-seronegative. The sample consisted of PBMCs. The bases read TGTGCCAGCAGTTACAAAGGGGCCCTCCACGTGGAGACCCAGTACTTC. Its amino acids are CASSYKGALHVETQYF.